The 6 T cell receptor beta chains listed next were all sequenced from one sample in a study of T cell changes during pregnancy in multiple sclerosis. Assay used: immunoSEQ multiplex PCR; TCRdb lists only in-frame clones, some missing. The table includes about 47,000 clones, about 90% detected once. Specimen: peripheral blood, collected in the first trimester of pregnancy. Every receptor here comes from a female donor with multiple sclerosis, enrolled in a pregnancy study.

The J gene is TRBJ2-7, the V gene TRBV4-2; perhaps TRBD1 as D (5 bases). Per germline, CDR1 LGHNA and CDR2 YNFKEQ. The V gene lost 2 bases and the J gene lost 6 bases, with 14 bases spanning the gap. This CDR3 contains 14 residues. The CDR3 loop reads CASSQIPLTAEQYF. Here the CDR3 DNA reads TGTGCCAGCAGCCAAATACCCCTGACAGCCGAGCAGTACTTC.

The rearrangement links TRBV18 to TRBJ1-4; the D is unclear. The germline gives CDR1 KGHSH, CDR2 LQKENI. This CDR3 contains 16 residues. Trimming shortened V by 6 bases and J by 1 base, and 15 bases separated the two germline ends. Here the CDR3 reads CASSPRLAETNEKLFF. The CDR3 DNA reads as TGTGCCAGCTCCCCTAGGTTGGCAGAAACTAATGAAAAACTGTTTTTT.

This sequence joins TRBV5-6 and TRBJ2-7; 7 nucleotides line up with TRBD1. The CDR3 length is 15 residues. Trimming removed 1 base from V and 3 bases from J; junction bases left unmatched: 7. Germline loops: CDR1 SGHDT, CDR2 YYEEEE. The CDR3, as DNA: TGTGCCAGCAGCTTGACAGGGGACGCCGGCTACGAGCAGTACTTC. It translates to CASSLTGDAGYEQYF.

The chain is built from TRBV28 and TRBJ1-1; D might be TRBD1 (6 bases). Germline lookup yields CDR1 MDHEN and CDR2 SYDVKM. The CDR3 sequence is 14 residues long. Trimming removed 5 bases at V and 6 bases at J, with 16 bases between. CDR3 DNA: TGTGCCAGCAGTCCTATAAACAGGGCCCCTGAAGCTTTCTTT. This gives the protein CASSPINRAPEAFF.

The rearrangement joins TRBV7-2 to TRBJ2-5, with 8 bases identical to TRBD1. The V and J ends lost 5 bases and 4 bases, in that order; junction bases with no gene match: 6. The CDR3 covers 14 residues. CDR1 is SGHTA and CDR2 is FQGNSA in the germline V gene. This CDR3 reads CASSANGQGETQYF. CDR3 DNA sequence: TGTGCCAGCAGCGCGAACGGACAGGGAGAGACCCAGTACTTC.

This clone showed up just a few times. The chain combines TRBV7-2 with TRBJ2-5, with TRBD1 matching 7 bases. Germline assignment: CDR1 SGHTA and CDR2 FQGNSA. There are 14 residues in the CDR3. V dropped 2 bases and J dropped 5; count of bases not matched to a gene: 5. CDR3 sequence reads: CASSLNRGRETQYF. The CDR3 bases are TGTGCCAGCAGCTTAAACAGGGGCAGGGAGACCCAGTACTTC.